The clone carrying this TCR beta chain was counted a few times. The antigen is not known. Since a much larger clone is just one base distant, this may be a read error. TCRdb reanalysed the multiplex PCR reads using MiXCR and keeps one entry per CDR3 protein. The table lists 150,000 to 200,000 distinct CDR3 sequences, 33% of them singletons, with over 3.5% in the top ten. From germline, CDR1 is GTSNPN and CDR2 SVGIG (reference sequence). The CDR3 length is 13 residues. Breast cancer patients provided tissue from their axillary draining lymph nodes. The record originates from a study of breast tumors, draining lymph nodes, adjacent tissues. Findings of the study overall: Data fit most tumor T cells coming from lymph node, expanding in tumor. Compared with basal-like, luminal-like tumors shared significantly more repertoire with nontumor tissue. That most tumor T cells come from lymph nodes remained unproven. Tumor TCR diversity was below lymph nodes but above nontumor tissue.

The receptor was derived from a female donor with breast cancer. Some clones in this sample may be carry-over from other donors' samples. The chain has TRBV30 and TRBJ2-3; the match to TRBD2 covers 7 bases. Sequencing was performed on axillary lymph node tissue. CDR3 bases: TGTGCCTGGGAGCGGGGATACACAGATGCGCAGTATTTT. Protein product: CAWERGYTDAQYF. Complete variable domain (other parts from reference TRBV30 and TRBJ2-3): SQTIHQWPATLVQPVGSPLSLECTVEGTSNPNLYWYRQAAGRGLQLLFYSVGIGQISSEVPQNLSASRPQDRQFILSSKKLLLSDSGFYLCAWERGYTDAQYFGPGTRLTVL.